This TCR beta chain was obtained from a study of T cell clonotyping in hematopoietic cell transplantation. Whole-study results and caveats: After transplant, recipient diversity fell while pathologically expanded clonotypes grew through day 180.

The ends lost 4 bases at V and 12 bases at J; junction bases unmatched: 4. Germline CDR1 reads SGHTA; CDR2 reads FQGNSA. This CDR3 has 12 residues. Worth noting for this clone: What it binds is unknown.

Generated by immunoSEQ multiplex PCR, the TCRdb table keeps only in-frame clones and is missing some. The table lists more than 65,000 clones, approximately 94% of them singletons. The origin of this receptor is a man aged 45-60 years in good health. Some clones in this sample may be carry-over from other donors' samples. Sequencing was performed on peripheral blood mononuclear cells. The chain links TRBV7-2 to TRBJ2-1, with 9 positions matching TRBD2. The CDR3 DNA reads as TGTGCCAGCAGCTCGACTAGCGGAACGCAGTTCTTC. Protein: CASSSTSGTQFF. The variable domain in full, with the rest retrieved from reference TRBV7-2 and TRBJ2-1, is GAGVSQSPSNKVTEKGKDVELRCDPISGHTALYWYRQSLGQGLEFLIYFQGNSAPDKSGLPSDRFSAERTGGSVSTLTIQRTQQEDSAVYLCASSSTSGTQFFGPGTRLTVL.